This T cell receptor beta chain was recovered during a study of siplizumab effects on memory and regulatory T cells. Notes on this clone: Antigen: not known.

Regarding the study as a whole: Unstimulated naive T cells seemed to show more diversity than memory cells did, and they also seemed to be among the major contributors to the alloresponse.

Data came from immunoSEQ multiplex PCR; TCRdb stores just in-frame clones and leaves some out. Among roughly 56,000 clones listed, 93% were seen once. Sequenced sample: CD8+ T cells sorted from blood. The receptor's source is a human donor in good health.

The CDR3 spells CASSPGDSGNYEQYF. DNA of the CDR3: TGTGCCAGCAGCCCCGGAGATAGCGGGAATTACGAGCAGTACTTC. The chain couples TRBV9 to TRBJ2-7, with TRBD2 matching 8 bases. V lost 4 bases to trimming and J lost 4 bases; unmatched junction nucleotides: 10. The CDR3 extends over 15 amino acids. CDR1 and CDR2 (germline): SGDLS, YYNGEE.